The TCR beta chain described here comes from a study of cytomegalovirus exposure and HLA in healthy donors (dated by TCRdb to about 2017). Study-wide context: According to an earlier analysis of a few hundred of the donors, 150 million to 200 million T cells yielded 117 million unique TCR beta sequences and about 300 Gb of sequence data. A handful of DR-DQ haplotypes were handled as single units for association and clustering because linkage in the cohort was strong. Using immunosequencing, the study profiled T cell repertoires from 550 to 750 subjects and related those repertoires to cytomegalovirus serostatus. The number of typed donors differed by locus: roughly 629-640 for A, B, C, DRB1 and DQB1; some 500 for DQA1; some 590 for DPA1; and about 450 for DPB1. An earlier analysis of some 500 of the donors applied high-throughput TCR beta sequencing to assess whether each TCR beta V gene segment acted as functional or pseudogenic. Of the roughly 400 genotyped donors, less than 85% were placed in the genetic ancestry cluster associated with self-reported Caucasian donors. The study aimed to test whether signatures of past pathogen exposure could be identified by cataloging public T cell receptors. Alongside the repertoire data, information on donor age, sex, ethnicity and CMV serostatus was compiled. A later genetic analysis took genome-wide SNP genotypes for 398 of the 666 donors and used that subset as a discovery cohort. HLA typing covered class I and class II loci at four-digit resolution. All discovery cohort repertoires had been generated on a single sequencing platform. To predict cytomegalovirus infection status, the study combined high-throughput TCR immunosequencing, statistical association of individual TCRs with disease status, and machine learning. A later analysis re-analyzed previously published TCR beta repertoires from approximately 700 donors and added high-resolution HLA genotyping to study TCR occurrence patterns. The later analysis used no new phenotypic data to find candidate immune exposures, relying instead on TCR beta sequences and their occurrence across donors. About 320 gigabases of sequencing data and 78 million or so unique TCR sequences were included in an early release covering 550 to 650 HLA-typed donors. A separate validation cohort of roughly 130 different subjects was used in addition to the approximately 700-subject first cohort. On average, about 240,000 unique TCR beta nucleotide sequences were sequenced per donor among some 430 genotyped donors of the cohort, with roughly 18% of those sequences being non-productive.

Concerning this clone itself: Its antigen target is currently unknown. Base qualities are not provided; no much larger clone lies one nucleotide away.

In total, roughly 710 healthy bone marrow donors made up the cohort. Cohort members were all nominally healthy when sampled, although unrecorded immune exposures were likely present. The donor was CMV seronegative and was included in the group of hundreds of seronegative cohort members. Every donor gave a peripheral blood sample, and the peripheral blood mononuclear cells from that sample were used for TCR beta sequencing. Genomic DNA extraction from the blood cell samples was performed with the Qiagen DNeasy Blood Extraction Kit. Spanning cysteine to phenylalanine, the CDR3 consists of 17 amino acids. Here the CDR3 DNA is all that survives: 51 bases in frame from base 1. V sheds 1 base and J sheds 3 bases, leaving 16 bases between their ends. CDR1 and CDR2 (MGHDK, SYGVNS) derive from the germline V gene. The library was built by means of the immunoSEQ multiplex PCR assay. The multiplex PCR relied on a mix of 60 forward primers for TCR Vbeta segments and 13 reverse primers for TCR Jbeta segments. The CDR3 region of rearranged TCR beta genes was amplified from genomic DNA with a multiplex PCR assay. On the Illumina HiSeq System, the amplified TCR beta libraries were sequenced as 87-base-pair reads. In the paper's pipeline: In a later analysis, tens of millions of unique TCR beta chains were counted across the 690 or so repertoires, and roughly 11 million of these chains were shared by at least two donors. Raw reads were error-corrected and collapsed into unique sequences with a nearest-neighbor algorithm that merged closely related sequences to remove PCR and sequencing errors. To assign V, D and J gene segments, CDR3 sequences were aligned to IMGT reference sequences. For a sequence to be retained, a match of at least six nucleotides was required to both a V gene segment and a J gene segment. A rearrangement was called productive if the CDR3 had no stop codons and remained in frame with V and J, and every other rearrangement was called non-productive. Following IMGT convention, CDR3 was defined as the stretch from the second conserved V-encoded cysteine to the conserved J-encoded phenylalanine. Sequences without an unambiguous match to a single V gene segment were excluded from the earlier analysis of several hundred of the donors. An earlier analysis of a few hundred of the donors called V segments functional above 56.7% productive rearrangements and segregating when the between-donor standard deviation exceeded 5%. A statistical classification framework was built to diagnose cytomegalovirus status from the catalog of TCR beta chain sequences. V and J gene assignment, in a later analysis, came from comparing TCR nucleotide sequences with IMGT/GENE-DB human TR gene sequences. A later analysis assigned CDR3 sequences and most-parsimonious VDJ recombination scenarios with the TCRdist pipeline. In a later analysis, every TCR beta chain was defined by the combination of its CDR3 amino acid sequence and its V-gene family, and reads without a unique V-gene family were dropped. To address suspected cross-contamination and a sequencing artifact, a later analysis removed several hundred highly shared, low-generation-probability nucleotide sequences. In a later analysis, a clonal expansion index was calculated for each public chain from normalized within-repertoire ranks of inferred template counts. A later analysis computed generation probabilities with a VDJ recombination model fitted to out-of-frame rearrangements, and checked the results against IGoR. A later analysis scored TCR-TCR, TCR-HLA and TCR-CMV co-occurrence with hypergeometric tests, applying a repertoire-size bias correction to TCR pairs. False discovery rates were estimated in a later analysis by permuting HLA or CMV assignments 20 times. In a later analysis, co-occurring TCRs were grouped using DBSCAN, and TCRdist sequence similarity was added for clustering within HLA-allele-positive subsets. Repertoires with fewer than 30,000 or more than 120,000 public chains were left out of co-occurrence clustering, as were roughly five repertoires with anomalous nucleotide sharing. TCRdb carries this immuneACCESS record with in-frame sequences only. Its versions omit some clonotypes, under half of them owing to an unresolved V gene in the studies checked, with the rest unexplained. V, J and clone size were drawn from that table, and D and trimming were deduced from the DNA. This sample comprises 100,000 to 150,000 clones, about three quarters of them detected only once. Over 5.5% of the sample belongs to the ten largest clones.

The research as a whole found: According to a later analysis, parvovirus B19, influenza, CMV and Epstein-Barr virus appeared linked to several top co-occurrence clusters. In vitro tests confirmed that a few of the cytomegalovirus-associated TCR beta chains recognize cytomegalovirus antigens. A cluster of highly shared sequence variants was judged likely to be a technical artifact of the sequencing pipeline. V-gene and J-gene trimming of TCR beta chains was associated with a missense DCLRE1C variant in a later genetic analysis, and the association was replicated in an independent cohort. A later analysis found that HLA-associated TCR beta chains were more clonally expanded and had lower generation probabilities than equally common non-associated chains. In a later analysis, around 17,000 TCR beta sequences were associated with specific HLA alleles at a false discovery rate of 0.05. Most CMV-associated TCR beta chains appeared to be HLA-restricted in a later analysis, and the HLA associations seemed to be driven largely by CMV exposure. In an earlier analysis of 587 of the donors, most TCR beta V segments appeared in productive rearrangements about 90% or about 30% of the time, broadly matching IMGT annotations. CMV serostatus was the only immune exposure information available for the cohort. Some IMGT-functional V segments, including TRBV6-2 and TRBV6-3, could not be told apart with the 87-base-pair reads, so those segments were excluded. When HLA alleles, especially DR and DQ, strongly co-occurred, attributing TCR associations to individual alleles was difficult. The classifier was reported to diagnose cytomegalovirus status with high specificity and sensitivity in both the original cohort and the validation cohort. Fewer than 20 rarely observed V segments, including chromosome 9 orphons, were excluded from the earlier analysis of just under 600 of the donors because counts were too low. Only TCR beta chains were sequenced in this cohort, and the absence of alpha or paired-chain data limited detectable features. Because HLA typing was unavailable for some donors at each locus, only the typed subset was used in association tests. Compared with the 666-donor mean, donors in an Asian-associated ancestry cluster had fewer N-insertions in productive TCRs, according to a later genetic analysis. According to a later analysis, TCR association rates differed among HLA loci, with DRB1 alleles showing the most associated TCRs and HLA-C alleles showing the fewest. Correlated functional status among segregating V segments might be attributable to linkage disequilibrium, but an unknown experimental factor could not be ruled out. In the study, some 160 TCR beta chains were listed as associated with cytomegalovirus. The authors suggested that the approach could potentially be generalized to other disease states and immunological phenotypes. Most TCR sequences were seen in very few donors, while some public TCRs were found in many individuals. The presence/absence analyses assumed that sequencing depth was roughly uniform across donors, and that assumption may not be true. A further reported finding was that TCR beta sequences accurately predicted the HLA-A and HLA-B alleles for most subjects in the first cohort.

Sequenced: PBMCs. The chain was built from TRBV25-1 and TRBJ2-1; the D region possibly corresponds to TRBD2 (6 bases align). The TCR was taken from a woman aged 40 to 50 in good health and CMV-seronegative. The sequenced DNA: TGTGCCAGCAGTGAATCCCGTACGGGAGTGATCTACAATGAGCAGTTCTTC. Translated, it reads CASSESRTGVIYNEQFF.